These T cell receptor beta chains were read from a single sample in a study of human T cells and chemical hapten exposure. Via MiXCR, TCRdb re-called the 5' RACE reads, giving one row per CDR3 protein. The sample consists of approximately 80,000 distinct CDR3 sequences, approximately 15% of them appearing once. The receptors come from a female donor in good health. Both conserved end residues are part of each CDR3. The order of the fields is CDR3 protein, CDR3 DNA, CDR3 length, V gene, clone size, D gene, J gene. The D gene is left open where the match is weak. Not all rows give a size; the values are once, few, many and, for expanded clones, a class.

cdr3_aa: CSAEEGSSDTQYF
cdr3_nt: TGCAGTGCCGAGGAGGGATCATCAGATACGCAGTATTTT
cdr3_length: 13
v_call: TRBV20-1
clone_size: few
d_call: NA
j_call: TRBJ2-3

cdr3_aa: CASSYSGGLAKNIQYF
cdr3_nt: TGTGCCAGCAGTTACAGCGGGGGACTAGCCAAAAACATTCAGTACTTC
cdr3_length: 16
v_call: TRBV6-5
clone_size: few
d_call: TRBD2
j_call: TRBJ2-4

cdr3_aa: CASRGGNLYGYTF
cdr3_nt: TGCGCCAGCAGGGGGGGGAACCTCTATGGCTACACCTTC
cdr3_length: 13
v_call: TRBV4-3
clone_size: few
d_call: NA
j_call: TRBJ1-2

cdr3_aa: CAISDRGSSYEQYF
cdr3_nt: TGTGCCATCAGTGACAGGGGGTCCTCCTACGAGCAGTACTTC
cdr3_length: 14
v_call: TRBV10-3
clone_size: NA
d_call: TRBD1
j_call: TRBJ2-7

cdr3_aa: CASSGNIPNTGELFF
cdr3_nt: TGTGCCAGCAGTGGGAATATCCCGAACACCGGGGAGCTGTTTTTT
cdr3_length: 15
v_call: TRBV6-1
clone_size: NA
d_call: NA
j_call: TRBJ2-2

cdr3_aa: CASSWGQGVTEAFF
cdr3_nt: TGCGCCAGCAGCTGGGGACAGGGGGTCACTGAAGCTTTCTTT
cdr3_length: 14
v_call: TRBV5-1
clone_size: NA
d_call: TRBD1
j_call: TRBJ1-1

cdr3_aa: CASNREGTGNQPQHF
cdr3_nt: TGTGCCAGCAATCGAGAGGGGACAGGTAATCAGCCCCAGCATTTT
cdr3_length: 15
v_call: TRBV6-1
clone_size: NA
d_call: TRBD1
j_call: TRBJ1-5

cdr3_aa: CASSSHVVGPGTEAFF
cdr3_nt: TGTGCCAGCAGTTCCCATGTCGTTGGCCCCGGCACTGAAGCTTTCTTT
cdr3_length: 16
v_call: TRBV6-5
clone_size: NA
d_call: NA
j_call: TRBJ1-1

cdr3_aa: CASSHDRYNEQFF
cdr3_nt: TGTGCCAGCAGCCACGACAGGTACAATGAGCAGTTCTTC
cdr3_length: 13
v_call: TRBV2
clone_size: NA
d_call: NA
j_call: TRBJ2-1

cdr3_aa: CASSLDGTSDTQYF
cdr3_nt: TGTGCCAGCAGCCTAGACGGGACTTCAGATACGCAGTATTTT
cdr3_length: 14
v_call: TRBV11-2
clone_size: NA
d_call: NA
j_call: TRBJ2-3

cdr3_aa: CASSWGRQSSYEQYF
cdr3_nt: TGTGCCAGCAGTTGGGGACGGCAAAGCTCCTACGAGCAGTACTTC
cdr3_length: 15
v_call: TRBV27
clone_size: NA
d_call: NA
j_call: TRBJ2-7

cdr3_aa: CASNLDRVPGYTF
cdr3_nt: TGTGCCAGCAATCTGGACAGGGTCCCTGGCTACACCTTC
cdr3_length: 13
v_call: TRBV2
clone_size: few
d_call: TRBD1
j_call: TRBJ1-2

cdr3_aa: CAWSVQLASYEQYF
cdr3_nt: TGTGCCTGGAGTGTACAACTAGCGTCCTACGAGCAGTACTTC
cdr3_length: 14
v_call: TRBV30
clone_size: NA
d_call: TRBD2
j_call: TRBJ2-7

cdr3_aa: CASSLAIPSVSSTDTQYF
cdr3_nt: TGTGCCAGCAGTTTAGCAATCCCGTCGGTCAGTAGCACAGATACGCAGTATTTT
cdr3_length: 18
v_call: TRBV12-3/TRBV12-4
clone_size: few
d_call: NA
j_call: TRBJ2-3

cdr3_aa: CASSYRASRSQPQHF
cdr3_nt: TGTGCCAGCAGTTACCGGGCCTCTCGAAGTCAGCCCCAGCATTTT
cdr3_length: 15
v_call: TRBV6-2/TRBV6-3
clone_size: NA
d_call: NA
j_call: TRBJ1-5

cdr3_aa: CASSYPRTILNQPQHF
cdr3_nt: TGTGCCAGCAGTTACCCAAGGACTATACTCAATCAGCCCCAGCATTTT
cdr3_length: 16
v_call: TRBV6-2/TRBV6-3
clone_size: NA
d_call: NA
j_call: TRBJ1-5

cdr3_aa: CASSGRHTDTQYF
cdr3_nt: TGTGCCAGCAGTGGCAGACACACAGATACGCAGTATTTT
cdr3_length: 13
v_call: TRBV7-2
clone_size: NA
d_call: NA
j_call: TRBJ2-3

cdr3_aa: CASSLHAGAETDTQYF
cdr3_nt: TGTGCCAGCAGTTTACATGCGGGAGCGGAGACAGATACGCAGTATTTT
cdr3_length: 16
v_call: TRBV27
clone_size: NA
d_call: TRBD2
j_call: TRBJ2-3

cdr3_aa: CASSQRWQEPFEAFF
cdr3_nt: TGCGCCAGCAGCCAAAGGTGGCAGGAGCCCTTTGAAGCTTTCTTT
cdr3_length: 15
v_call: TRBV4-1
clone_size: NA
d_call: NA
j_call: TRBJ1-1

cdr3_aa: CSARGREGITDTQYF
cdr3_nt: TGCAGTGCTAGAGGCAGGGAGGGGATCACAGATACGCAGTATTTT
cdr3_length: 15
v_call: TRBV20-1
clone_size: NA
d_call: TRBD2
j_call: TRBJ2-3

cdr3_aa: CASSPGQVSTDTQYF
cdr3_nt: TGCGCCAGCAGCCCCGGACAGGTCTCCACAGATACGCAGTATTTT
cdr3_length: 15
v_call: TRBV5-1
clone_size: few
d_call: TRBD1
j_call: TRBJ2-3

cdr3_aa: CASSLAVGTDTQYF
cdr3_nt: TGTGCCAGCAGCCTAGCGGTTGGCACAGATACGCAGTATTTT
cdr3_length: 14
v_call: TRBV7-2
clone_size: few
d_call: TRBD2
j_call: TRBJ2-3

cdr3_aa: CASSLPRAWTTGELFF
cdr3_nt: TGTGCCAGTAGTCTTCCCAGGGCCTGGACCACCGGGGAGCTGTTTTTT
cdr3_length: 16
v_call: TRBV19
clone_size: NA
d_call: NA
j_call: TRBJ2-2

cdr3_aa: CASSPSSGINEQFF
cdr3_nt: TGTGCCAGTAGCCCTTCTAGCGGGATCAATGAGCAGTTCTTC
cdr3_length: 14
v_call: TRBV19
clone_size: many
d_call: TRBD2
j_call: TRBJ2-1

cdr3_aa: CASSSADYREKLFF
cdr3_nt: TGTGCCAGCAGTTCTGCGGATTACCGCGAAAAACTGTTTTTT
cdr3_length: 14
v_call: TRBV2
clone_size: NA
d_call: NA
j_call: TRBJ1-4

cdr3_aa: CASSKSGTGMNTEAFF
cdr3_nt: TGTGCCAGCAGTAAGTCCGGGACAGGAATGAACACTGAAGCTTTCTTT
cdr3_length: 16
v_call: TRBV6-6
clone_size: NA
d_call: TRBD1
j_call: TRBJ1-1

cdr3_aa: CASSPGVGGGYNEQFF
cdr3_nt: TGTGCCAGCAGCCCGGGGGTCGGAGGGGGGTACAATGAGCAGTTCTTC
cdr3_length: 16
v_call: TRBV7-2
clone_size: NA
d_call: NA
j_call: TRBJ2-1

cdr3_aa: CASSFLYQETQYF
cdr3_nt: TGTGCCAGCAGCTTTCTGTACCAAGAGACCCAGTACTTC
cdr3_length: 13
v_call: TRBV11-2
clone_size: few
d_call: NA
j_call: TRBJ2-5

cdr3_aa: CASSDSLGPQHF
cdr3_nt: TGTGCCAGCAGTGATAGCCTAGGGCCCCAGCATTTT
cdr3_length: 12
v_call: TRBV2
clone_size: few
d_call: NA
j_call: TRBJ1-5

cdr3_aa: CASSIFGTGGGQPQHF
cdr3_nt: TGTGCCAGTAGTATATTCGGGACAGGGGGCGGTCAGCCCCAGCATTTT
cdr3_length: 16
v_call: TRBV19
clone_size: NA
d_call: TRBD1
j_call: TRBJ1-5

cdr3_aa: CASSQSLTLTEAFF
cdr3_nt: TGTGCCAGCAGCCAATCCCTGACATTGACTGAAGCTTTCTTT
cdr3_length: 14
v_call: TRBV3-1
clone_size: few
d_call: NA
j_call: TRBJ1-1

cdr3_aa: CSVGLDSSGYTF
cdr3_nt: TGCAGCGTTGGTCTCGACAGTTCTGGCTACACCTTC
cdr3_length: 12
v_call: TRBV29-1
clone_size: NA
d_call: NA
j_call: TRBJ1-2

cdr3_aa: CSVDGWPGGNYDEQFF
cdr3_nt: TGCAGCGTTGATGGTTGGCCAGGGGGTAATTACGATGAGCAGTTCTTC
cdr3_length: 16
v_call: TRBV29-1
clone_size: NA
d_call: TRBD1
j_call: TRBJ2-1

cdr3_aa: CASSPHPQPSNQPQHF
cdr3_nt: TGTGCCAGCAGCCCCCACCCTCAGCCCTCCAATCAGCCCCAGCATTTT
cdr3_length: 16
v_call: TRBV7-8
clone_size: NA
d_call: NA
j_call: TRBJ1-5

cdr3_aa: CASRAQSLKAFF
cdr3_nt: TGTGCCAGCAGAGCCCAGAGCCTGAAAGCTTTCTTT
cdr3_length: 12
v_call: TRBV6-2/TRBV6-3
clone_size: few
d_call: NA
j_call: TRBJ1-1

cdr3_aa: CASGRTSGTGEQYF
cdr3_nt: TGTGCCAGCGGCCGGACTAGCGGGACAGGGGAGCAGTACTTC
cdr3_length: 14
v_call: TRBV2
clone_size: few
d_call: TRBD2
j_call: TRBJ2-7

cdr3_aa: CASSYGTGAYNEQFF
cdr3_nt: TGTGCCAGCAGTTACGGTACGGGGGCCTACAATGAGCAGTTCTTC
cdr3_length: 15
v_call: TRBV6-5
clone_size: NA
d_call: NA
j_call: TRBJ2-1

cdr3_aa: CASSRSSRGQDTQYF
cdr3_nt: TGTGCCAGCAGTAGATCGTCCAGGGGGCAGGATACGCAGTATTTT
cdr3_length: 15
v_call: TRBV6-1
clone_size: NA
d_call: TRBD1
j_call: TRBJ2-3

cdr3_aa: CASSGPTSGGARTYNEQFF
cdr3_nt: TGTGCCAGCAGTGGACCGACTAGCGGGGGGGCCCGGACCTACAATGAGCAGTTCTTC
cdr3_length: 19
v_call: TRBV12-3/TRBV12-4
clone_size: NA
d_call: TRBD2
j_call: TRBJ2-1

cdr3_aa: CASSEWSEAFF
cdr3_nt: TGTGCCAGTTCTGAGTGGAGTGAAGCTTTCTTT
cdr3_length: 11
v_call: TRBV6-2/TRBV6-3
clone_size: NA
d_call: NA
j_call: TRBJ1-1

cdr3_aa: CASSEADGSYNEQFF
cdr3_nt: TGTGCCAGCAGTGAAGCCGACGGCTCCTACAATGAGCAGTTCTTC
cdr3_length: 15
v_call: TRBV6-1
clone_size: many
d_call: NA
j_call: TRBJ2-1

cdr3_aa: CSGQGQQNTEAFF
cdr3_nt: TGCAGCGGACAAGGACAGCAGAACACTGAAGCTTTCTTT
cdr3_length: 13
v_call: TRBV29-1
clone_size: many
d_call: NA
j_call: TRBJ1-1

cdr3_aa: CASSQDDVSSHEKLFF
cdr3_nt: TGCGCCAGCAGCCAAGATGACGTTTCGTCGCACGAAAAACTGTTTTTT
cdr3_length: 16
v_call: TRBV4-3
clone_size: few
d_call: NA
j_call: TRBJ1-4

cdr3_aa: CASSYGITEQFF
cdr3_nt: TGTGCCAGCAGTTACGGGATCACTGAGCAGTTCTTC
cdr3_length: 12
v_call: TRBV6-2/TRBV6-3
clone_size: NA
d_call: NA
j_call: TRBJ2-1

cdr3_aa: CASSFDTEAFF
cdr3_nt: TGCGCCAGCAGCTTTGACACTGAAGCTTTCTTT
cdr3_length: 11
v_call: TRBV10-2
clone_size: many
d_call: NA
j_call: TRBJ1-1

cdr3_aa: CASSYGLAEWEQFF
cdr3_nt: TGTGCCAGCAGTTACGGGCTAGCGGAATGGGAGCAGTTCTTC
cdr3_length: 14
v_call: TRBV6-2/TRBV6-3
clone_size: many
d_call: TRBD2
j_call: TRBJ2-1

cdr3_aa: CSVEMNREETQYF
cdr3_nt: TGCAGCGTTGAAATGAACAGGGAGGAGACCCAGTACTTC
cdr3_length: 13
v_call: TRBV29-1
clone_size: NA
d_call: NA
j_call: TRBJ2-5

cdr3_aa: CASSLGQGVNEQFF
cdr3_nt: TGTGCCAGTAGTCTGGGACAGGGTGTGAATGAGCAGTTCTTC
cdr3_length: 14
v_call: TRBV19
clone_size: NA
d_call: TRBD1
j_call: TRBJ2-1

cdr3_aa: CASSQMGGNGYTF
cdr3_nt: TGTGCCAGCAGCCAAATGGGGGGAAATGGCTACACCTTC
cdr3_length: 13
v_call: TRBV16
clone_size: few
d_call: NA
j_call: TRBJ1-2

cdr3_aa: CASSLNGAGANVLTF
cdr3_nt: TGCGCCAGCAGCTTGAATGGGGCCGGGGCCAACGTCCTGACTTTC
cdr3_length: 15
v_call: TRBV5-1
clone_size: few
d_call: NA
j_call: TRBJ2-6

cdr3_aa: CASSQDGIGRYNEQFF
cdr3_nt: TGCGCCAGCAGCCAAGATGGGATCGGACGGTACAATGAGCAGTTCTTC
cdr3_length: 16
v_call: TRBV4-3
clone_size: many
d_call: NA
j_call: TRBJ2-1